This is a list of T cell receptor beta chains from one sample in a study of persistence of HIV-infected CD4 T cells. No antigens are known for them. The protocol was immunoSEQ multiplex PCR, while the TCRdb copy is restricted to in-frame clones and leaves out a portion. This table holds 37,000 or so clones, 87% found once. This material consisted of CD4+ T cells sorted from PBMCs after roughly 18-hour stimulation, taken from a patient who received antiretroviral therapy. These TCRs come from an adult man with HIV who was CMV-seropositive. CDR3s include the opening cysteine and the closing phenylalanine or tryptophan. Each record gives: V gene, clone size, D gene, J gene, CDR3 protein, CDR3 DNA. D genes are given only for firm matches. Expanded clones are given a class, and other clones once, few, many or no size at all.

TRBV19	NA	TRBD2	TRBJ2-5	CASSMTWTSGQQETQYF	TGTGCCAGTAGTATGACTTGGACTAGCGGGCAGCAAGAGACCCAGTACTTC
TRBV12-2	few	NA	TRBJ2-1	CASRLRPGSLDNEQFF	TGTGCAAGTCGCTTACGGCCGGGAAGCCTTGACAATGAGCAGTTCTTC
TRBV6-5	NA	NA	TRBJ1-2	CASSYSAAYGWNGYTF	TGTGCCAGCAGTTACTCCGCGGCGTACGGATGGAATGGCTACACCTTC
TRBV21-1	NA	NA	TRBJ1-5	CASSKDRHQPQHF	TGTGCCAGCAGCAAAGATCGGCATCAGCCCCAGCATTTT
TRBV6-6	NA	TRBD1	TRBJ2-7	CASGDRTYEQYF	TGTGCCAGCGGGGACAGGACCTACGAGCAGTACTTC
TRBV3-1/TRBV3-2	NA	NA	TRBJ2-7	CASSRSPMSSYEQYF	TGTGCCAGCAGCCGGAGTCCCATGAGCTCCTACGAGCAGTACTTC
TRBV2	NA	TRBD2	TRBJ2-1	CASRGTSGRVNNEQFF	TGTGCCAGCAGGGGAACTAGCGGGAGGGTTAACAATGAGCAGTTCTTC
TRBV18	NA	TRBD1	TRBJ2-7	CASSPGQGSSYEQYF	TGTGCCAGCTCACCGGGACAGGGGTCCTCCTACGAGCAGTACTTC
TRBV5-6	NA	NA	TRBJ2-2	CASSLRGWELFF	TGTGCCAGCAGCTTACGAGGTTGGGAGCTGTTTTTT
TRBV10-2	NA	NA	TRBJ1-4	CASSLTDEKLFF	TGCGCCAGCAGTTTGACAGATGAAAAACTGTTTTTT
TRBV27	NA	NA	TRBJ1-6	CASSLIIGSWSPLHF	TGTGCCAGCAGTTTAATTATCGGGTCGTGGTCACCCCTCCACTTT
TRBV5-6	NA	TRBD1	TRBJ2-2	CASSSDRSIGELFF	TGTGCCAGCAGCTCGGACAGGAGTATCGGGGAGCTGTTTTTT
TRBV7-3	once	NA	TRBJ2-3	CASSLTRAGDTQYF	TGTGCCAGCAGCTTAACCAGGGCCGGGGATACGCAGTATTTT
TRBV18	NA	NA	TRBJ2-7	CASSPKIVGESYEQYF	TGTGCCAGCTCACCAAAAATAGTGGGAGAGTCCTACGAGCAGTACTTC
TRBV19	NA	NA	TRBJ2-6	CASSPGFHSGANVLTF	TGTGCCAGTAGCCCAGGATTCCACTCTGGGGCCAACGTCCTGACTTTC
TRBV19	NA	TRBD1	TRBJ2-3	CASSITGTGLPDTQYF	TGTGCCAGTAGTATCACCGGGACAGGGTTGCCAGATACGCAGTATTTT
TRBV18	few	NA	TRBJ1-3	CASSEAVTGNTIYF	TGTGCCAGCTCGGAGGCCGTTACTGGAAACACCATATATTTT
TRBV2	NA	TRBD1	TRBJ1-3	CASSGLGTGRTIYF	TGTGCCAGCAGTGGCCTTGGGACAGGGCGCACCATATATTTT
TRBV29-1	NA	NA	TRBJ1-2	CSAARAGDYGYTF	TGCAGCGCCGCCCGGGCAGGGGACTATGGCTACACCTTC
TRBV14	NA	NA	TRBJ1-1	CASSRLKAAGWTEAFF	TGTGCCAGCAGCCGTCTAAAGGCGGCTGGATGGACTGAAGCTTTCTTT
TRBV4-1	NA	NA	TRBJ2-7	CASSQDSLTFLFF	TGCGCCAGCAGCCAAGATAGCCTTACGTTCCTATTCTTC
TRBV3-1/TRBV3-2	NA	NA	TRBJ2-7	CASSHLPTDSYEQYF	TGTGCCAGCAGCCACCTCCCGACAGACTCCTACGAGCAGTACTTC
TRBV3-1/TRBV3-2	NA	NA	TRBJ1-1	CASSNAGHQNTEAFF	TGTGCCAGCAGCAACGCGGGACACCAGAACACTGAAGCTTTCTTT
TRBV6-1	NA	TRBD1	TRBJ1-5	CASSGSGTGGNQPQHF	TGTGCCAGCAGTGGCTCCGGGACAGGGGGCAATCAGCCCCAGCATTTT
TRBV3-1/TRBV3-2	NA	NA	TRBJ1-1	CASGRGHPNTEAFF	TGTGCCAGCGGCAGGGGCCATCCGAACACTGAAGCTTTCTTT
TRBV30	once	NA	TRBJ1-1	CAWRETGTIGVRAFF	TGTGCCTGGAGGGAAACCGGGACAATAGGAGTCAGGGCTTTCTTT